The 23 T cell receptor beta chains in this list originate from one sample, sequenced in a study of molecular identifiers for immune sequencing clone quantification (dated by TCRdb to the late 2010s). Library method: PCR. These reads were obtained on an Illumina HiSeq 4000. The public reads were reanalyzed by TCRdb: fastp trimming at Q25, MiXCR alignment, in-frame beta chains only. CDR3 protein sequences are deduplicated, and each keeps its most common genes and DNA. In this sample the table shows fewer than 75,000 distinct CDR3 sequences, over 15% of which occur a single time. The ten top clones hold 1.4% to 1.5% of the sample. The sequencing input was naive CD8+ T cells from blood, with Jurkat cell RNA spiked in. The cell subset or site label on this specimen signifies: FACS-sorted CD8+CD4-CCR7+CD45RA+ naive T cells. Every receptor here comes from a human donor in good health. Some libraries in this study had Jurkat cell RNA spiked in.

This clonotype was observed many times. The chain recombines TRBV7-9 with TRBJ1-2; 7 bases line up with TRBD1. The V gene end was trimmed by 3 bases and the J gene end by 4 bases; junction bases not matched to a gene: 8. Germline CDR1 reads SEHNR; CDR2 reads FQNEAQ (reference sequence). This CDR3 is 15 amino acids long. This chain's CDR3 is CASSFLDRTFYGYTF. The CDR3 DNA sequence: TGTGCCAGCAGCTTTTTGGACAGGACCTTCTATGGCTACACCTTC.

There are many counts of this clonotype. The V and J genes are TRBV20-1 and TRBJ2-7, with TRBD2 matching 12 bases. V dropped 1 base and J dropped 12; count of bases not matched to a gene: 10. The CDR3 is made up of 14 amino acids. Germline V CDR1 and CDR2: DFQATT, SNEGSKA (reference sequence). The CDR3 nucleotides are TGCAGTGCTAGAGGACTAGCGGGAGACCCCGTCCCGTACTTC. It is translated as CSARGLAGDPVPYF.

A remark on this clonotype: One end of the junction does not line up with germline, which may come from a read error. V is TRBV20-1 and J is TRBJ2-1, with D tentatively TRBD1 or TRBD2 (6 bases each). CDR1 is DFQATT, CDR2 SNEGSKA, per germline (reference sequence). The length of the CDR3 is 13 residues. CDR3 protein: CSAWRDTNNEQLF. The CDR3, as DNA: TGCAGTGCGTGGAGGGACACAAACAATGAGCAGCTCTTC.

This clonotype was counted many times. The rearrangement joins TRBV9 to TRBJ2-7, with 8 bases lining up with TRBD2. V was pared by 0 bases and J by 2 bases, with 4 bases of the junction left unmatched. The CDR3 covers 15 residues. Germline V CDR1 and CDR2: SGDLS, YYNGEE. In DNA form, the CDR3 reads TGTGCCAGCAGCGTAGATTTGGGACTAGCCTACGAGCAGTACTTC. Its translation is CASSVDLGLAYEQYF.

V and J are TRBV24-1 and TRBJ2-3, with no clear D. Germline V gives CDR1 KGHDR, CDR2 SFDVKD. The V end lost 5 bases, the J end lost 5 bases, and 10 bases lay between the germline ends. This CDR3 spans 13 amino acids. The CDR3 region is CATSVFFGDTQYF. The CDR3 nucleotides read TGTGCCACCAGTGTTTTCTTCGGAGATACGCAGTATTTT.

In this sample, this clonotype turned up many times. The V and J genes are TRBV30 and TRBJ2-3; TRBD2 agrees at 7 bases. Germline trimming cut 4 bases from V and 4 bases from J; bases unmatched to any gene: 11. This CDR3 is 15 amino acids long. Germline assignment: CDR1 GTSNPN and CDR2 SVGIG (reference sequence). This chain's CDR3 is CAWNAGTIPPDTQYF. The CDR3 nucleotides read TGTGCCTGGAACGCCGGGACTATACCCCCAGATACGCAGTATTTT.

This clonotype was counted many times. The chain employs TRBV7-9 and TRBJ2-7, with D unclear. The CDR3 covers 12 residues. Germline V gene sequence: CDR1 SEHNR, CDR2 FQNEAQ (reference sequence). The ends were cut back, 5 bases at V and 1 base at J, with 6 bases in the middle. Here the CDR3 reads CASSSSSYEQYF. The CDR3 DNA reads as TGTGCCAGCAGCAGCAGTTCCTACGAGCAGTACTTC.

This clonotype has just a few counts. V gene TRBV5-5 combines with J gene TRBJ2-7; D is possibly TRBD1 or TRBD2 (5 bases each). V dropped 5 bases and J dropped 3 bases, with 9 bases sitting between them. This CDR3 has 12 amino acids. Germline V gives CDR1 SGHKS, CDR2 YYEKEE (reference sequence). The CDR3 protein is CASRGENYEQYF. The DNA for the CDR3 is TGTGCCAGCAGGGGGGAGAACTACGAGCAGTACTTC.

There are many counts of this clonotype. V is TRBV7-2 and J is TRBJ1-1; no firm D call. CDR1 and CDR2 (germline): SGHTA, FQGNSA. This CDR3 region has 15 residues. Trimming shortened V by 1 base and J by 1 base, and 10 bases separated the two germline ends. Here the CDR3 reads CASSLGGLGNTEAFF. The CDR3 region has the DNA TGTGCCAGCAGCTTAGGTGGTCTGGGGAACACTGAAGCTTTCTTT.

In this sample, this clonotype turned up many times. This sequence joins TRBV15 and TRBJ2-1, with D perhaps TRBD1 (6 bases). The germline V gene encodes CDR1 LNHNV and CDR2 YYDKDF (reference sequence). Trimming pared 0 bases from V and 4 bases from J, leaving 13 bases between. This CDR3 is 16 amino acids long. The CDR3 DNA reads as TGTGCCACCAGCAGAGATTTGGGGGCGCTGTACAATGAGCAGTTCTTC. Translation: CATSRDLGALYNEQFF.

On this clonotype itself: A read error may be the cause here, since a much bigger clone is one base away. This CDR3 is missing its conserved last phenylalanine or tryptophan, likely due to a read error. The chain is built from TRBV4-1 and TRBJ2-7, with D hard to call. This CDR3 contains 15 residues. CDR1 is MGHRA and CDR2 is YSYEKL in the germline V gene. V shed 4 bases and J shed 4 bases, with 17 bases lying between them. CDR3 DNA: TGCGCCAGCAGCCTCAAACTTGCGGATGGGTACGAGCAGTACCTC. Translated: CASSLKLADGYEQYL.

This clonotype was seen many times. This sequence joins TRBV5-4 and TRBJ2-1; D assignment may be TRBD1 or TRBD2 (5 bases each). Germline V lookup: CDR1 SGHNT, CDR2 YYREEE (reference sequence). This CDR3 is built from 15 residues. V was cut by 6 bases and J by 5 bases, with 18 bases left in between. In DNA form, the CDR3 reads TGTGCCAGCACTGCTACTAGAATGGGGGACAATGAGCAGTTCTTC. Amino acid sequence: CASTATRMGDNEQFF.

The V call is TRBV28, the J call TRBJ2-1, with D possibly being TRBD1 or TRBD2 (5 bases each). This CDR3 region has 15 residues. V shed 2 bases and J shed 6 bases, with 14 bases lying between them. Germline CDR1 MDHEN, CDR2 SYDVKM. The CDR3 region is CASSLEGLITNEQFF. The DNA of the CDR3 is TGTGCCAGCAGTTTAGAGGGGCTAATAACCAATGAGCAGTTCTTC.

Only a few counts were recorded for this clonotype. This chain links TRBV21-1 with TRBJ2-3; the table calls TRBD1, which could not be checked here. TRBV21-1 corresponds to a pseudogene. The CDR3 totals 19 residues. The CDR3 DNA reads TGTGCCAGCAGCGCTCAAGTGGGATCACAGGGGGCGGGTGGTCATACGCAGTATTTT. This translates into CASSAQVGSQGAGGHTQYF.

This clonotype was seen at least ten times. This rearrangement joins TRBV20-1 to TRBJ2-7; a possible D gene is TRBD2 (7 bases). Per germline, CDR1 DFQATT and CDR2 SNEGSKA (reference sequence). The CDR3 covers 13 residues. V lost 7 bases to trimming and J lost 4 bases, with 17 bases between them. The CDR3 region is CSVWGGGGYEQYF. The CDR3 DNA is TGCAGTGTATGGGGGGGCGGCGGGTACGAGCAGTACTTC.

This clonotype was seen ten or more times. The genes are TRBV7-8 and TRBJ1-1, with D maybe TRBD1 (5 bases). The CDR3 covers 17 residues. Trimming shortened V by 2 bases and J by 4 bases, and 20 bases separated the two germline ends. The germline CDR1 and CDR2 sequences are SGHVS and FQNEAQ. The CDR3 loop reads CASSLTPEGPLGTEAFF. In nucleotides, the CDR3 is TGTGCCAGCAGCTTAACCCCCGAGGGGCCCTTGGGCACTGAAGCTTTCTTT.

The chain combines TRBV14 with TRBJ1-1; D gene unclear. Trimming stripped 4 bases from V and 4 bases from J, with 10 bases between. Germline CDR1 and CDR2: SGHDN and FVKESK. CDR3 length: 13 amino acids. CDR3 residues: CASSLQPLTEAFF. The CDR3 DNA reads as TGTGCCAGCAGCCTACAGCCGCTCACTGAAGCTTTCTTT.

This clonotype was found many times. The chain recombines TRBV14 with TRBJ2-7; D remains ambiguous. Germline-derived CDR1 and CDR2 are SGHDN and FVKESK. Trimming took off 3 bases at V and 4 bases at J, with 16 bases between the two ends. The CDR3 contains 15 residues. CDR3 in DNA: TGTGCCAGCAGCCAGGAGACCAACCTAAGGTACGAGCAGTACTTC. Amino acids: CASSQETNLRYEQYF. Based on the CDR3 plus reference TRBV14 and TRBJ2-7, the full variable domain is EAGVTQFPSHSVIEKGQTVTLRCDPISGHDNLYWYRRVMGKEIKFLLHFVKESKQDESGMPNNRFLAERTGGTYSTLKVQPAELEDSGVYFCASSQETNLRYEQYFGPGTRLTVT.

Comments on this clonotype: Being one base from a much bigger clone, this may be a read error. The chain combines TRBV7-3 with TRBJ2-7; 7 bases map to TRBD1. CDR1 SGHTA and CDR2 FQGTGA come from the germline V gene. The CDR3 runs to 15 residues. Losses at the gene ends were 5 bases for V and 2 bases for J; bases not matched to a gene: 9. The CDR3 here is CASSPSPGQPYEQYF. The CDR3 nucleotides are TGTGCCAGCAGCCCAAGCCCGGGACAGCCCTACGAGCAGTACTTC.

CDR3 bases: TGTGCCAGCAGCCAGCTAGCGGGAGGGGGGAATGAGCAGTTCTTC. Protein: CASSQLAGGGNEQFF. V usage is TRBV6-2 or TRBV6-3 and J usage is TRBJ2-1, with 12 nucleotides matching TRBD2. Germline CDR1 MNHEY, CDR2 SVGEGT. V was pared by 6 bases and J by 7 bases, with 7 bases of the junction left unmatched. CDR3 length: 15 amino acids.

By proportion, this clonotype is medium-sized. V and J are TRBV29-1 and TRBJ2-2; 9 bases map to TRBD1. CDR1 and CDR2 from the germline V gene are SQVTM and ANQGSEA. The CDR3 consists of 13 residues. V trimming: 7 bases; J trimming: 4 bases; junction bases outside the gene matches: 4. For the CDR3, the DNA is TGCAGCGACCGGGACAGGGTCACCGGGGAGCTGTTTTTT. This gives the protein CSDRDRVTGELFF.

In the case of this clonotype: It may be a read error: a sequence one base away is much more abundant. The V call is TRBV7-9, the J call TRBJ2-2; D may correspond to TRBD1 or TRBD2 (5 bases each). Per the germline V gene, CDR1 is SEHNR and CDR2 is FQNEAQ (reference sequence). The CDR3 is 15 residues long. CDR3 DNA sequence: TGTGCCAGCAGCGTAGACAGTGTGGTCACCGGGGAGCTGGTTTTT. Translated: CASSVDSVVTGELVF.

This clonotype was picked up many times. Germline is not matched at one junction end, which may reflect a read error. V gene TRBV20-1 combines with J gene TRBJ2-1; 13 positions match TRBD2. This CDR3 is 17 amino acids long. The germline gives CDR1 DFQATT, CDR2 SNEGSKA (reference sequence). The CDR3 DNA follows: TGCAGTGCGAGAGGACTAGCGGGAGCGCCGTTCGGCAATGAGCAGTTCTTC. It is translated as CSARGLAGAPFGNEQFF.